The 11 T cell receptor beta chains reported below all come from one sample, sequenced in a study of blood T cell repertoires in COVID-19. Data came from immunoSEQ multiplex PCR; TCRdb stores just in-frame clones and leaves some out. Here the sample spans tens of thousands of clones, around four fifths being singletons. Sequencing was carried out using peripheral blood. Source of these receptors: a woman older than 75 with acute or convalescent COVID-19.

Worth noting for this clone: Other DNA sequences in this specimen translate into the identical CDR3. The CDR3: CASSIGGGDTQYF. The CDR3 DNA follows: TGTGCCAGTAGTATCGGGGGGGGAGATACGCAGTATTTT. This chain links TRBV19 with TRBJ2-3, with 8 bases that match TRBD2. The trim removed 3 bases at V and 5 bases at J, leaving 1 base unmatched. CDR1 LNHDA and CDR2 SQIVND come from the germline V gene (reference sequence). The CDR3 runs 13 residues.

The rearrangement uses TRBV7-9 and TRBJ1-2; tentatively, D is TRBD1 (6 bases). This CDR3 spans 19 amino acids. Trimming shortened V by 6 bases and J by 2 bases, and 28 bases separated the two germline ends. In germline, CDR1 is SEHNR, CDR2 FQNEAQ (reference sequence). The CDR3 spells CASSSIIRDTRPDNYGYTF. DNA for the CDR3: TGTGCCAGCAGTTCCATAATCCGGGACACCAGACCAGACAACTATGGCTACACCTTC.

The chain joins TRBV6-5 to TRBJ1-1; D remains ambiguous. The CDR3 extends over 14 amino acids. The germline CDR1 and CDR2 sequences are MNHEY and SVGAGI. Trimming took 0 bases from V and 5 from J, leaving 10 bases between them. Here the CDR3 reads CASSYSTGGTEAFF. The CDR3 DNA follows: TGTGCCAGCAGTTACTCGACGGGAGGGACTGAAGCTTTCTTT.

The chain uses TRBV19 and TRBJ2-1; TRBD1 matches 10 bases. In germline, CDR1 is LNHDA, CDR2 SQIVND (reference sequence). Germline trimming cut 5 bases from V and 1 base from J; bases unmatched to any gene: 14. CDR3 length: 19 residues. CDR3 in amino acids: CASSPRDRGSGLSYNEQFF. The DNA of the CDR3 is TGTGCCAGTAGTCCGCGGGACAGGGGAAGCGGATTATCCTACAATGAGCAGTTCTTC.

The chain uses TRBV5-4 and TRBJ2-5; TRBD2 matches 12 bases. The CDR3 extends over 16 amino acids. V shed 4 bases, J shed 1 base, and the junction held 5 bases outside the gene matches. The V gene's germline CDR1 is SGHNT and CDR2 YYREEE (reference sequence). CDR3 sequence: CASSRGTSGSQETQYF. The CDR3 DNA reads TGTGCCAGCAGCAGGGGGACTAGCGGGTCCCAAGAGACCCAGTACTTC.

The chain links TRBV15 to TRBJ1-1, with 7 bases fitting TRBD1. Trimming at V came to 1 base and at J to 0 bases, leaving 5 bases not matched to a gene. This CDR3 contains 16 residues. Germline V gene lookup returns CDR1 LNHNV and CDR2 YYDKDF (reference sequence). CDR3: CATSRAKGAMNTEAFF. The CDR3, as DNA: TGTGCCACCAGCAGAGCGAAGGGGGCGATGAACACTGAAGCTTTCTTT.

The CDR3 nucleotides are TGTGCCAGCAGTTACGATCCTACTAGCGGGGCTGCCTACGAGCAGTACTTC. This sequence encodes CASSYDPTSGAAYEQYF. V usage is TRBV6-2 or TRBV6-3 and J usage is TRBJ2-7, with 10 bases that match TRBD2. This CDR3 spans 17 amino acids. V lost 2 bases to trimming and J lost 2 bases; unmatched junction nucleotides: 9. Germline CDR1 reads MNHEY; CDR2 reads SVGEGT.

The chain employs TRBV2 and TRBJ2-2; D is ambiguous. Looked up from germline, CDR1 is SNHLY and CDR2 is FYNNEI. V was trimmed by 8 bases and J by 6 bases, leaving 13 bases between them. This CDR3 region has 13 residues. The CDR3 sequence is CASCRVKAGELFF. The CDR3 DNA is TGTGCCAGCTGCCGGGTGAAAGCCGGGGAGCTGTTTTTT.

This rearrangement joins TRBV18 to TRBJ1-2, with D possibly being TRBD1 (6 bases). The germline CDR1 and CDR2 sequences are KGHSH and LQKENI. This CDR3 spans 15 amino acids. Trimming removed 4 bases from V and 8 bases from J, with 20 bases in between. The CDR3 here is CASSQTRGPGAGYTF. The CDR3 bases are TGTGCCAGCTCACAAACCAGGGGACCAGGCGCGGGCTACACCTTC.

The V and J genes are TRBV24-1 and TRBJ2-5; 10 bases fit TRBD1. Germline CDR1 and CDR2: KGHDR and SFDVKD. Trimming cost V 3 bases and J 5 bases; bases outside gene matches: 8. The length of the CDR3 is 16 residues. This chain's CDR3 is CATSDVGQGLLETQYF. The CDR3 DNA follows: TGTGCCACCAGTGATGTGGGACAGGGGTTGCTGGAGACCCAGTACTTC.

Turning to this clone: The junction departs from the called germline gene at one end, perhaps through a read error. The chain recombines TRBV7-7 with TRBJ2-5, with D possibly being TRBD2 (6 bases). This CDR3 has 14 residues. Germline CDR1 and CDR2: SSHAT and FNYEAQ (reference sequence). DNA for the CDR3: TGTGCTAGCAGCTTAGCAGGAGCGGGAGAGACCCAGTACTTC. Its protein product is CASSLAGAGETQYF.